This T cell receptor (beta chain) was found in a study of regulatory T cells in long-lasting Graves disease. General study results and limits: TRBV28, TRBJ1-2 and TRBJ2-5 were favored in persistent disease. Fewer public clonotypes were shared by new patients (around 960) than by persistent patients (roughly 2,600).

Arm-PCR of CDR3 regions and iRepertoire HTBI primers were used to build TCR beta libraries. In the authors' methods: Spanning all samples, the identified segments comprised 60 to 80 TRBV and around 15 TRBJ. In TCRdb, the multiplex PCR reads were re-called with MiXCR into one record per CDR3 protein. TCRdb's processing, not the study's, gives the V and J calls here. The profile covers about 210,000 distinct CDR3 sequences, with roughly 18% appearing a single time and about 12% taken by the ten largest. This clonotype appeared a few times. Its target is not known. Given a much more abundant clone one base away, this may be a read error. Indicated time point: newly diagnosed GD, antithyroid drugs for less than 3 months. PBMC-derived RNA was used for the TCR library. Trimming cost V 0 bases and J 6 bases, with 15 bases left between them. Per germline, CDR1 GTSNPN and CDR2 SVGIG (reference sequence). There are 15 residues in the CDR3.

This sample was shared with a second study, whose subject was T cells in Graves' hyperthyroidism and ophthalmopathy.

This TCR derives from a woman in her 30s with Graves disease. The input for sequencing was peripheral blood mononuclear cells (PBMCs), taken at new diagnosis, from a patient treated with antithyroid drugs. This chain uses TRBV30 with TRBJ2-1; the D call may be TRBD1 or TRBD2 (5 bases each). The CDR3 loop is CAWSVSGRDINEQFF. As DNA, the CDR3 is TGTGCCTGGAGTGTGTCAGGGAGAGACATCAATGAGCAGTTCTTC.